This T cell receptor beta chain was identified during a study of OX40 agonist ivuxolimab in advanced cancers. Only in-frame clones appear in the TCRdb table, and some are missing; sequencing was by immunoSEQ multiplex PCR. Of about 100,000 clones in the sample, 70% to 90% were seen once. With V trimmed by 2 bases and J by 0 bases, 12 bases remained unmatched. Per the germline V gene, CDR1 is GTSNPN and CDR2 is SVGIG (reference sequence). The length of the CDR3 is 18 residues. V usage is TRBV30 and J usage is TRBJ2-1; TRBD2 matches 8 bases. The sequencing here drew on CD4+ or CD8+ T cells sorted from blood, taken in a trial of the OX40 agonist ivuxolimab. This clonotype was sampled from an adult with an advanced solid tumor such as melanoma, head and neck, liver or kidney cancer. The CDR3 DNA reads TGTGCCTGGAGTCGATTACGGGGGGGCTCGAGCTCCTACAATGAGCAGTTCTTC. It is translated as CAWSRLRGGSSSYNEQFF.